These 10 T cell receptor beta chains came from one sample sequenced in a study of T cell changes during pregnancy in multiple sclerosis. Using immunoSEQ multiplex PCR, the repertoire was profiled, and TCRdb retains in-frame clones only, with some absent. The sample has roughly 28,000 clones; 80% to 95% are singletons. Sequenced here: CD8+ T cells from peripheral blood mononuclear cells, sampled before pregnancy. The source of these receptors is a female donor with multiple sclerosis, enrolled in a pregnancy study.

The V and J genes are TRBV15 and TRBJ2-5; the D gene is possibly TRBD2 (6 bases). This CDR3 has 15 residues. V lost 2 bases, J lost 3 bases, and 13 bases lay in between. CDR1 is LNHNV, CDR2 YYDKDF, per germline (reference sequence). The CDR3 sequence is CATSRPFSGEETQYF. CDR3 sequence (DNA): TGTGCCACCAGCAGACCCTTTAGCGGAGAAGAGACCCAGTACTTC.

The chain couples TRBV7-2 to TRBJ2-2; TRBD2 matches at 8 bases. J gave up 7 bases and V 1 base, and 11 bases lay outside the gene matches. The CDR3 loop spans 17 amino acids. The V gene's germline CDR1 is SGHTA and CDR2 FQGNSA. The CDR3 nucleotides read TGTGCCAGCAGCTTAGGAGCGGGAGCGGGTAGAGGCGGGGAGCTGTTTTTT. Its translation: CASSLGAGAGRGGELFF.

The V and J genes are TRBV5-4 and TRBJ2-3; 16 nucleotides match TRBD2. CDR1 is SGHNT and CDR2 is YYREEE in the germline V gene (reference sequence). The length of the CDR3 is 19 residues. Trimming removed 4 bases from V and 0 bases from J; junction bases left unmatched: 8. The CDR3, as DNA: TGTGCCAGCAGCGATCCCGGGACTAGCGGGAGGGCTAGCACAGATACGCAGTATTTT. Amino acids: CASSDPGTSGRASTDTQYF. Full variable domain (missing parts from reference TRBV5-4 and TRBJ2-3): ETGVTQSPTHLIKTRGQQVTLRCSSQSGHNTVSWYQQALGQGPQFIFQYYREEENGRGNFPPRFSGLQFPNYSSELNVNALELDDSALYLCASSDPGTSGRASTDTQYFGPGTRLTVL.

The chain uses TRBV7-9 and TRBJ2-1; possibly TRBD2 for D (6 bases). The V and J ends lost 3 bases and 6 bases respectively, with 15 bases between them. CDR3 size: 15 residues. Germline-derived CDR1 and CDR2 are SEHNR and FQNEAQ (reference sequence). In DNA, the CDR3 is TGTGCCAGCAGCTTTTATAGCGGAGACGGCAATGAGCAGTTCTTC. It is translated as CASSFYSGDGNEQFF. Full variable domain (outside the CDR3, taken from reference TRBV7-9 and TRBJ2-1): DTGVSQNPRHKITKRGQNVTFRCDPISEHNRLYWYRQTLGQGPEFLTYFQNEAQLEKSRLLSDRFSAERPKGSFSTLEIQRTEQGDSAMYLCASSFYSGDGNEQFFGPGTRLTVL.

The CDR3 reads CASKTGDEKLFF. The CDR3 bases are TGTGCCAGTAAAACAGGGGATGAAAAACTGTTTTTT. V and J are TRBV19 and TRBJ1-4, with 7 positions matching TRBD1. Germline-derived CDR1 and CDR2 are LNHDA and SQIVND (reference sequence). The CDR3 extends over 12 amino acids. The V and J ends lost 7 bases and 6 bases, in that order; junction bases with no gene match: 2.

The CDR3 sequence: CASRDRAYEQYF. CDR3 DNA: TGTGCCAGCCGGGACAGGGCCTACGAGCAGTACTTC. The chain uses TRBV28 and TRBJ2-7; 9 bases line up with TRBD1. Germline loops: CDR1 MDHEN, CDR2 SYDVKM. V lost 8 bases, J lost 2 bases, and 1 base stayed unmatched. This CDR3 spans 12 amino acids. The complete variable domain, with remaining parts taken from reference TRBV28 and TRBJ2-7, reads DVKVTQSSRYLVKRTGEKVFLECVQDMDHENMFWYRQDPGLGLRLIYFSYDVKMKEKGDIPEGYSVSREKKERFSLILESASTNQTSMYLCASRDRAYEQYFGPGTRLTVT.

This sequence joins TRBV27 and TRBJ2-3; a weak D match, TRBD2 (5 bases). This CDR3 contains 15 residues. Trimming cost V 1 base and J 1 base, with 9 bases left between them. The V gene's germline CDR1 is MNHEY and CDR2 SMNVEV (reference sequence). CDR3 DNA sequence: TGTGCCAGCAGTTTATGGCGGGCCCGCACAGATACGCAGTATTTT. It translates to CASSLWRARTDTQYF.

This chain links TRBV7-3 with TRBJ2-2; 11 nucleotides line up with TRBD2. The CDR3 is 16 residues long. Per germline, CDR1 SGHTA and CDR2 FQGTGA. J lost 4 bases, V lost 5 bases, and 6 bases had no gene match. This chain's CDR3 is CASSPRTSGSTGELFF. The CDR3 region has the DNA TGTGCCAGCAGCCCAAGAACTAGCGGGAGCACCGGGGAGCTGTTTTTT.

The CDR3 DNA follows: TGTGCCAGCAGCTCACAGGGTCGGGCACTTGGAAACACCATATATTTT. Translation gives CASSSQGRALGNTIYF. This sequence joins TRBV13 and TRBJ1-3, with D possibly being TRBD1 (6 bases). The germline V and J ends were trimmed by 4 bases and 3 bases, with 16 bases remaining between them. The CDR3 has 16 amino acids. Germline V CDR1 and CDR2: PRHDT, FYEKMQ (reference sequence).

The gene calls are TRBV9 and TRBJ1-1; perhaps TRBD1 as D (6 bases). This CDR3 has 14 amino acids. V dropped 3 bases and J dropped 4 bases, with 13 bases sitting between them. From germline, CDR1 is SGDLS and CDR2 YYNGEE. The chain's CDR3 is CASSGAGGGTEAFF. CDR3 sequence (DNA): TGTGCCAGCAGCGGGGCTGGGGGCGGCACTGAAGCTTTCTTT.